Following are 4 T cell receptor beta chains from one sample sequenced in a study of T and B cells in COVID-19 patients. TRB was amplified from around 230-520 ng of blood genomic DNA. BIOMED2 TRB-A/B primer pools were used in multiplex TRB PCR. TCRdb fed the multiplex PCR reads into MiXCR, producing one record per CDR3 protein. The repertoire consists of roughly 15,000 distinct CDR3 sequences, with 25% to 30% occurring once and the leading ten covering roughly 7%. Material: blood. The origin of the receptors is a human donor who had recovered from COVID-19.

The sample holds a few counts of this clonotype. The rearrangement joins TRBV12-3 or TRBV12-4 to TRBJ2-7; 11 nucleotides line up with TRBD2. The CDR3 extends over 16 amino acids. Trimming cost V 5 bases and J 0 bases; bases outside gene matches: 6. The CDR3 DNA follows: TGTGCCAGCAGTCAACGACTAGCGGGGCACTCCTACGAGCAGTACTTC. Translated, it gives CASSQRLAGHSYEQYF.

The V gene is TRBV5-6, the J gene TRBJ1-2; D possibly corresponds to TRBD1 (5 bases). V was shortened by 4 bases and J by 5 bases, with 15 bases between the two germline ends. The CDR3 sequence is 14 residues long. Germline V gene sequence: CDR1 SGHDT, CDR2 YYEEEE. The CDR3 DNA reads TGTGCCAGCAGCCCCGCAGGCGGGGGATATGGCTACACCTTC. It specifies CASSPAGGGYGYTF.

This clonotype is labeled as medium-sized. V is TRBV19 and J is TRBJ2-2; D is undetermined. Germline V gene sequence: CDR1 LNHDA, CDR2 SQIVND (reference sequence). V gave up 5 bases and J gave up 2 bases, with 9 bases separating them. The CDR3 totals 14 residues. CDR3 sequence reads: CASSWRGNTGELFF. The CDR3 DNA sequence: TGTGCCAGTAGTTGGAGAGGAAACACCGGGGAGCTGTTTTTT.

This clonotype is categorized as medium-sized. V and J are TRBV19 and TRBJ2-6; D is undetermined. Between the trimmed V and J ends, which lost 6 bases and 4 bases, there was a span of 7 bases. The germline V gene has CDR1 LNHDA and CDR2 SQIVND (reference sequence). This CDR3 spans 13 amino acids. The CDR3 region has the DNA TGTGCCAGTAGGACTGCAGGGGCCAACGTCCTGACTTTC. Protein product: CASRTAGANVLTF. The complete variable domain, with remaining parts taken from reference TRBV19 and TRBJ2-6, reads DGGITQSPKYLFRKEGQNVTLSCEQNLNHDAMYWYRQDPGQGLRLIYYSQIVNDFQKGDIAEGYSVSREKKESFPLTVTSAQKNPTAFYLCASRTAGANVLTFGAGSRLTVL.